The sequence of this T cell receptor (beta chain) was determined in a study of CD4+ T cells in melanoma. Study findings and constraints: CD8+ T cell, macrophage and B cell function reportedly correlated with neoantigen-specific CD4+ T cells.

Generated by immunoSEQ multiplex PCR, the TCRdb table keeps only in-frame clones and is missing some. The sample carries more than 12,000 clones, about 60% recorded once. A few counts support this clone. Its matching antigen is unknown. The CDR3 has 13 amino acids. CDR1 is SEHNR, CDR2 FQNEAQ, per germline (reference sequence). V was trimmed by 1 base and J by 8 bases, leaving 11 bases between them. The sequencing input was cells from a culture (not recorded whether cultured in vitro). The chain couples TRBV7-9 to TRBJ1-2, with D unresolved. The receptor was isolated from a human donor with melanoma. This CDR3 is CASSLVRVGGYTF. The CDR3 nucleotides read TGTGCCAGCAGCTTAGTAAGGGTCGGGGGCTACACCTTC.